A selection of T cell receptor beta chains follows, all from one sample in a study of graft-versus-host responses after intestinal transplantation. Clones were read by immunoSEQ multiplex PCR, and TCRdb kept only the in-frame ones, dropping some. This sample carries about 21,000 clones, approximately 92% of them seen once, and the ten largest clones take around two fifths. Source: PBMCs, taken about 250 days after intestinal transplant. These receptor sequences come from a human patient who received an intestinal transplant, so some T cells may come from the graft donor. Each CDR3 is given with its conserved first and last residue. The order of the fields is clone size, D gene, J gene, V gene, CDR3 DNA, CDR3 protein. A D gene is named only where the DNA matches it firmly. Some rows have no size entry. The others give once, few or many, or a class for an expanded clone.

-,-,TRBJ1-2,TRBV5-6,TGTGCCAGCAGCAATTTTGGGGAGATACAGGGCCTCATCTATGGCTACACCTTC,CASSNFGEIQGLIYGYTF
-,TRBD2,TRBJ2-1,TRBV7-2,TGTGCCAGCAGCCCCCAAGCGGGAGGATCGAATGAGCAGTTCTTC,CASSPQAGGSNEQFF
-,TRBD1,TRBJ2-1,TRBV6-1,TGTGCCAGCACGGGGACAGCGTACAATGAGCAGTTCTTC,CASTGTAYNEQFF
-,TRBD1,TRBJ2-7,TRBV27,TGTGCCACATCCGGGACAGGGGATTACGAGCAGTACTTC,CATSGTGDYEQYF
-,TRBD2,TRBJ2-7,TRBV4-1,TGCGCCAGCAGCCAAGCGCTCCTAGCGGGTCGGGCCTACGAGCAGTACTTC,CASSQALLAGRAYEQYF
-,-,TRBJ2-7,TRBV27,TGTGCCAGCATGGGAGGCGGGGAAAGCTCCTACGAGCAGTACTTC,CASMGGGESSYEQYF
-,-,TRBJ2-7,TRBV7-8,TGTGCCAGCAGCTTAGGGGGAGGGGGCGTCTCCTACGAGCAGTACTTC,CASSLGGGGVSYEQYF
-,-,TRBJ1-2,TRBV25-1,TGTGCCAGCAGTGACCCAGGGGAAGGATATGGCTACACCTTC,CASSDPGEGYGYTF
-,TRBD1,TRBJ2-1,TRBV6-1,TGTGCCAGCAGTGAAAGCACAGGGGTCTTCCCGTACAATGAGCAGTTCTTC,CASSESTGVFPYNEQFF
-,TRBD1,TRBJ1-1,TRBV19,TGTGCCAGTAGCGTGACAGGGGCCTCCACTGAAGCTTTCTTT,CASSVTGASTEAFF
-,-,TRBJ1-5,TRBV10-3,TGTGCCATCAGTGACAAGACAGGAGGGCCCCAGCATTTT,CAISDKTGGPQHF
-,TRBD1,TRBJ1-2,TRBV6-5,TGTGCCAGCAGGGCGCGGGACAGCTATGGCTACACCTTC,CASRARDSYGYTF
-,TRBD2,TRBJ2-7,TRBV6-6,TGTGCCAGCAGTTACTCGACTAGCGGGAGGGCCTACGAGCAGTACTTC,CASSYSTSGRAYEQYF
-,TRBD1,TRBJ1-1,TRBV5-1,TGCGCCAGCAGCTCGGGACAGGGGGCGAACACTGAAGCTTTCTTT,CASSSGQGANTEAFF
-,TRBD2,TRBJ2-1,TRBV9,TGTGCCAGCAGCGTAGGGACTAGCTTGGTTAGTGAGCAGTTCTTC,CASSVGTSLVSEQFF
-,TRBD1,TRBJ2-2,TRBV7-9,TGTGCCAGCAGCTTGGCCGACAGGGGGAACACCGGGGAGCTGTTTTTT,CASSLADRGNTGELFF
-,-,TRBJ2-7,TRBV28,TGTGCCAGCAGTTTATATGACAGGATCGGTCCCGAGCAGTACTTC,CASSLYDRIGPEQYF
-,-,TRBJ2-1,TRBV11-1,TGTGCCAGCAGCTCCGGGACAACTAGCCCGTATGAGCAGTTCTTC,CASSSGTTSPYEQFF
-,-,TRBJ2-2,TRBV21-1,TGTGCCAGCAGCACCCCAAGGAGGGGGCCGGACACCGGGGAGCTGTTTTTT,CASSTPRRGPDTGELFF
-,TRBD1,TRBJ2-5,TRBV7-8,TGTGCCAGCAGCCCAGCTTATGGAACGGCATTCGGGACAGGGGGCGAGGAGACCCAGTACTTC,CASSPAYGTAFGTGGEETQYF
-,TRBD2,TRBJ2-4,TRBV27,TGTGCCACCGACCCCCAGCGGGGGGGGGTGACCAAAAACATTCAGTACTTC,CATDPQRGGVTKNIQYF
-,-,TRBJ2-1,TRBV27,TGTGCCAGCAGTGATCAGCGGTCCTCCTACAATGAGCAGTTCTTC,CASSDQRSSYNEQFF
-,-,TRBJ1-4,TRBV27,TGTGCCAGCGTACCTCAGGCGTATACTCCCAATGAAAAACTGTTTTTT,CASVPQAYTPNEKLFF
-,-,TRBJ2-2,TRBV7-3,TGTGCCAGCAGCCTAGGACACCTCGCGAACACCGGGGAGCTGTTTTTT,CASSLGHLANTGELFF
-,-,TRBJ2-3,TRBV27,TGTGCCAGCAGGCATGAGGGGAGCACAGATACGCAGTATTTT,CASRHEGSTDTQYF
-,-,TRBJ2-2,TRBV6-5,TGTGCCAGCAGTTACACCCCCGGGGAGCTGTTTTTT,CASSYTPGELFF
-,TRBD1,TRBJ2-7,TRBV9,TGTGCCAGCAGCTACGGGACAGGCGGGTACGAGCAGTACTTC,CASSYGTGGYEQYF
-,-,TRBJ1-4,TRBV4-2,TGTGCCAGCAGCCAAGAAGAAAGACATTCAACTAATGAAAAACTGTTTTTT,CASSQEERHSTNEKLFF
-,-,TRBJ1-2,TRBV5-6,TGTGCCAGCAGCGCCTTCCCGGGGGGCAGGTGGGATGGCTACACCTTC,CASSAFPGGRWDGYTF
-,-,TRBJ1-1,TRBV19,TGTGCCAGTAGCGAGGCAGCCTTCACTGAAGCTTTCTTT,CASSEAAFTEAFF
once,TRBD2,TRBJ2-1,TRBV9,TGTGCCAGCAGCGTAGACGAGGGACTAGCGGGGCCCTACAATGAGCAGTTCTTC,CASSVDEGLAGPYNEQFF
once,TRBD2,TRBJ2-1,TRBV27,TGTGCCAGCAGTATGGGACTAACCTACAATGAGCAGTTCTTC,CASSMGLTYNEQFF
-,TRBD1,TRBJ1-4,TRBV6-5,TGTGCCAGCAGTAAGGGACAGCTTAATGAAAAACTGTTTTTT,CASSKGQLNEKLFF
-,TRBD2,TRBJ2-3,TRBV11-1,TGTGCCAGCAGCCCCTACCCCCGGGTAGCGGGAACAGATACGCAGTATTTT,CASSPYPRVAGTDTQYF
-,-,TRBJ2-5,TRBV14,TGTGCCAGCAGCTCGCAAGAGGAGGAGACCCAGTACTTC,CASSSQEEETQYF
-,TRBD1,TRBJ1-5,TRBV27,TGTGCCAGCAGCGAGACACAGGGGGCTTATCAGCCCCAGCATTTT,CASSETQGAYQPQHF
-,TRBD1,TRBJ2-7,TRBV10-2,TGCGCCACCAAGTACCGGACAGGGGAGACCTACGAGCAGTACTTC,CATKYRTGETYEQYF
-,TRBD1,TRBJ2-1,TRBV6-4,TGTGCCAGCCGCAGGACCGGGACAGGGTCGGACAATGAGCAGTTCTTC,CASRRTGTGSDNEQFF
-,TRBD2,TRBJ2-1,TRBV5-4,TGTGCCAGCAGCCCCGGGACTAGCGGCTACAATGAGCAGTTCTTC,CASSPGTSGYNEQFF
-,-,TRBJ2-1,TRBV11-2,TGTGCCAGCAGCTTAGACAGGCCCAATGAGCAGTTCTTC,CASSLDRPNEQFF
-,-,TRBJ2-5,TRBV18,TGTGCCAGCTCACCAGGGGGCCCATACCAAGAGACCCAGTACTTC,CASSPGGPYQETQYF
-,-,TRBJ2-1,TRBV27,TGTGCCAGCAGTTTAACCCCGGACTCAAATACCTACAATGAGCAGTTCTTC,CASSLTPDSNTYNEQFF
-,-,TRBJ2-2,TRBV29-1,TGCAGCGTTGTGGCTAGCAACACCGGGGAGCTGTTTTTT,CSVVASNTGELFF
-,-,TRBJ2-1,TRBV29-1,TGCAGCGTTGCCTTCTCGGGGGAGAGGGGCAATGAGCAGTTCTTC,CSVAFSGERGNEQFF
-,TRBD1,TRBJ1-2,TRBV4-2,TGTGCCAGCAGCCAAGATAGGAACAGGGGATATGGCTACACCTTC,CASSQDRNRGYGYTF
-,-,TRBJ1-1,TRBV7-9,TGTGCCAGCAGCTTATGGCTGCCCGAAGCTTTCTTT,CASSLWLPEAFF
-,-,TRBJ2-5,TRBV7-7,TGTGCCAGCAGCTCGGACGGTGCGGGGACCCAGTACTTC,CASSSDGAGTQYF
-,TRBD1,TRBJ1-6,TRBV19,TGTGCCACAGGACAGGGGTTGAATTCACCCCTCCACTTT,CATGQGLNSPLHF